This TCR beta chain was captured by sequencing in a study of identical twins. Unique molecular identifiers were present on cDNA, and template switching added a universal primer site. TCRdb processed the 5' RACE reads anew with MiXCR; each CDR3 protein has one entry. This table holds 1.5 million or so distinct CDR3 sequences, less than 40% found once. Study-wide results and caveats: Out-of-frame TCR alpha sharing in monozygotic twins exceeded recombination model predictions. Zero-insertion analyses were open to partial confounding by invariant MAIT and iNKT cells.

This clonotype showed up just a few times. What it binds is not known. V lost 6 bases and J lost 4; bases outside the gene matches: 6. In germline, CDR1 is DFQATT, CDR2 SNEGSKA (reference sequence). This CDR3 is 13 amino acids long. What was sequenced was cord blood. The chain recombines TRBV20-1 with TRBJ1-2; 9 bases agree with TRBD1. This clonotype originated in a newborn girl in good health. The CDR3 DNA reads as TGCAGTGCCGATGGACAGGGGAGCTATGGCTACACCTTC. Its protein is CSADGQGSYGYTF.